This TCR beta chain was documented in a study of blood T cell repertoires in COVID-19 (dated by TCRdb to the early 2020s). Broadly, across the study: Samples from collaborators originated in the United States, Italy and Spain and spanned both the acute and convalescent phases of COVID-19. The material from the prospective study consisted of cDNA or gDNA derived from T cells, B-cell-depleted T cells, or PBMCs. Subjects who had been exposed to COVID-19, were actively infected with it, or had recovered from it provided the deeply sampled blood TCRbeta repertoires that made up the dataset. The repertoires were made available in a free public database intended to serve as a resource for research on the immune response to SARS-CoV-2. The samples were drawn from the first 160 participants of the ongoing ImmuneRACE study and from 1,200 or so subjects provided by 6 global collaborators. The sample metadata nearly always contained a de-identified subject ID, COVID-19 status, age in years and sex. Where HLA class I and class II types were available, the types were taken from metadata supplied by the sample provider, not from assay-based typing. Overall results and qualifications from the work: The quantity of clinical and demographic metadata differed by source and by participant and was supplied without curation.

The immunoSEQ Assay, a bias-controlled multiplex PCR, was used to amplify TCRbeta CDR3 regions from genomic DNA. Per the authors' processing: Within the assay, amplification of reference gene primers was used to estimate how many nucleated cells each sample contained. To quantify the absolute abundance of each unique TCRbeta CDR3 rearrangement, sequence reads were collapsed and filtered. For each sample, productive Simpson clonality was calculated as the square root of Simpson's diversity index across productive rearrangements. Imported from immuneACCESS, the table was reduced by TCRdb to in-frame sequences with V and J called. These copies leave out some clones; in studies compared against another copy, an unresolved V gene accounts for under half, and the cause of the remainder is not known. V, J and clone size reflect that table, while D and trimming were determined from the DNA. Here the sample has approximately 330,000 clones; approximately 86% occur a single time. More than 7.5% of the sample is in the top ten clones.

Details on this clone: Its recognized antigen is unknown. No much larger clone is present one base from it, and per-base qualities are unavailable.

In Seattle, one collaborating source enrolled patients while the infection was active and tracked those patients longitudinally over the course of disease. Each collaborating institution followed its own protocols to collect whole blood in K2EDTA tubes. For TCRbeta analysis, collaborators shipped samples as frozen whole blood, isolated PBMCs, or DNA extracted from either of those sample types. This TCR derives from a man aged 25-45 years with COVID-19, enrolled during active disease. Sequenced: peripheral blood.

The DNA is TGTGCCAGCAGCTTAGAAGTTTTTGGCGGGGGGGTGCAAGAGACCCAGTACTTC. Translated, this gives CASSLEVFGGGVQETQYF. The chain employs TRBV7-9 and TRBJ2-5; 9 central nucleotides agree with TRBD2. The CDR3, cysteine through phenylalanine, is 18 amino acids long. Kept here is only the CDR3 DNA, which spans 54 bases and is read in frame from base 1. Germline trimming: 1 base from V, 2 bases from J; junction bases outside gene matches: 11. The CDR1 and CDR2 encoded by the germline V gene (reference sequence) are SEHNR and FQNEAQ.